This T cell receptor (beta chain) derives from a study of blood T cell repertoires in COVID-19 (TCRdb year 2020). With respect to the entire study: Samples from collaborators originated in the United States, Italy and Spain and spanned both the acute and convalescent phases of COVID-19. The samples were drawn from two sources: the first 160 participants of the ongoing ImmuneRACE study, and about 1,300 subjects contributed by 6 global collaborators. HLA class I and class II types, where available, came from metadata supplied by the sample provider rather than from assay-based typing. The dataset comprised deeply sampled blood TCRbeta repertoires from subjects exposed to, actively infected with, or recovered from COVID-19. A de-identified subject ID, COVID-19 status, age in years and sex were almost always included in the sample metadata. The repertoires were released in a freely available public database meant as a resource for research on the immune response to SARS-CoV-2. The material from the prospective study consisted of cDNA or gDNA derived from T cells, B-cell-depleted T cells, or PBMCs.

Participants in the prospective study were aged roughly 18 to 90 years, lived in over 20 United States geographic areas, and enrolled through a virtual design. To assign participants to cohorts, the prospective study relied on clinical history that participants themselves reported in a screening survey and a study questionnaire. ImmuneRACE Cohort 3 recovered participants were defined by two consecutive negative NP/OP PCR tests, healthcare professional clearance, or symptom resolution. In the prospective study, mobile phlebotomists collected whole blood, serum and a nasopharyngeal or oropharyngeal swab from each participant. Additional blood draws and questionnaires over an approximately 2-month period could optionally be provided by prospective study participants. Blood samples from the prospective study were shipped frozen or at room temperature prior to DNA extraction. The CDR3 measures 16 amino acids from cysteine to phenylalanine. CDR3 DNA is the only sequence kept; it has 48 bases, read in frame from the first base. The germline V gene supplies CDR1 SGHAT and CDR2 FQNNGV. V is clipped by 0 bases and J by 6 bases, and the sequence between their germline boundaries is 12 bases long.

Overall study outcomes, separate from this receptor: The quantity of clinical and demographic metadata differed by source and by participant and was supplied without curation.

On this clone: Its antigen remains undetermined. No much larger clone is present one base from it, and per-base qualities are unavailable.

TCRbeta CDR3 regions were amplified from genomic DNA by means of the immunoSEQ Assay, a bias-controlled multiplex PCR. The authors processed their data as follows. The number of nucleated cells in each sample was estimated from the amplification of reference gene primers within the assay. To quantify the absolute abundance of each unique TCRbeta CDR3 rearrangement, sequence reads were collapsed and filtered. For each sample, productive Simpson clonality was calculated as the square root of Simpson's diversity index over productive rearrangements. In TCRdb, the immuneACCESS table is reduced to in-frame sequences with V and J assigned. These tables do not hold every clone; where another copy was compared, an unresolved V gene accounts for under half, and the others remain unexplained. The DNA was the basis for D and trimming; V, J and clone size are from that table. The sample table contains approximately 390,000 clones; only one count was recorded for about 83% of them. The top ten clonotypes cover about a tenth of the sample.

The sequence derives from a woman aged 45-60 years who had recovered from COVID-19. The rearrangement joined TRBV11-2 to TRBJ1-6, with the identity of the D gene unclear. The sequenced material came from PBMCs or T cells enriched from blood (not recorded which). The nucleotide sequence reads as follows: TGTGCCAGCAGCTTAGATCTTGGTCTAGTTAATTCACCCCTCCACTTT. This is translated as CASSLDLGLVNSPLHF.